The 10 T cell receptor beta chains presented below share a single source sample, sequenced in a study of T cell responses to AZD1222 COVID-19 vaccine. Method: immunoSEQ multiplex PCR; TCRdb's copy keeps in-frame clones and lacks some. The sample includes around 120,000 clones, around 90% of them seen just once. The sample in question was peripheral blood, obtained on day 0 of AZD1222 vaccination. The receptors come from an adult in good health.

The CDR3 DNA sequence: TGTGCCAGTAGTAAGGGGACAGCCAGTAACACTGAAGCTTTCTTT. Protein sequence: CASSKGTASNTEAFF. The chain carries TRBV19 and TRBJ1-1; TRBD1 aligns across 7 bases. The trim removed 4 bases at V and 2 bases at J, leaving 7 bases unmatched. The CDR3 consists of 15 residues. CDR1 LNHDA and CDR2 SQIVND come from the germline V gene (reference sequence).

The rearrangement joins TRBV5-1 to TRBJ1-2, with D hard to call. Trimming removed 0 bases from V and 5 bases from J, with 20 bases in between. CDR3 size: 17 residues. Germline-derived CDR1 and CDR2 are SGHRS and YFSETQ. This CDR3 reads CASSLGDGNLGAYGYTF. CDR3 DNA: TGCGCCAGCAGCTTGGGAGACGGTAACCTAGGAGCATATGGCTACACCTTC.

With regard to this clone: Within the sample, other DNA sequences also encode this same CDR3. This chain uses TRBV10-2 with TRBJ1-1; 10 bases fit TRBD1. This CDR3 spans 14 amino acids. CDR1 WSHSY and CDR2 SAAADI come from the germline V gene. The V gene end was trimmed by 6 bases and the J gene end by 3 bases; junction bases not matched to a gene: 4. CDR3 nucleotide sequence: TGCGCCAGCAGACTCGGACAGGGGGACACTGAAGCTTTCTTT. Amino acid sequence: CASRLGQGDTEAFF.

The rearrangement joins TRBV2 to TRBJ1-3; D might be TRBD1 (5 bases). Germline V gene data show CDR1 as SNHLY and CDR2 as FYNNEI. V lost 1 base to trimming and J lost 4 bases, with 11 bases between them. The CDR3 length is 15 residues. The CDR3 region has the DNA TGTGCCAGCAGTGAAGAGGGGCGCGGGGGAAACACCATATATTTT. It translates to CASSEEGRGGNTIYF.

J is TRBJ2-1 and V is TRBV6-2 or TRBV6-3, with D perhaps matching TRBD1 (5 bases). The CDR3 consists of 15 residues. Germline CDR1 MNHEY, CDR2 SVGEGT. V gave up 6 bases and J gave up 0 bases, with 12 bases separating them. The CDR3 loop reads CASSATVSSYNEQFF. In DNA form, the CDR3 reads TGTGCCAGCAGCGCGACAGTAAGCTCCTACAATGAGCAGTTCTTC.

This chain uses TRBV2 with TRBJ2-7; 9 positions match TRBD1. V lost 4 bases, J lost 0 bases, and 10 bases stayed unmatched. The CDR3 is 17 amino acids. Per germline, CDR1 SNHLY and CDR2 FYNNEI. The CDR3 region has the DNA TGTGCCAGCAGTGGAATCCCTCGGGACAGGGTCTCCTACGAGCAGTACTTC. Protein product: CASSGIPRDRVSYEQYF.

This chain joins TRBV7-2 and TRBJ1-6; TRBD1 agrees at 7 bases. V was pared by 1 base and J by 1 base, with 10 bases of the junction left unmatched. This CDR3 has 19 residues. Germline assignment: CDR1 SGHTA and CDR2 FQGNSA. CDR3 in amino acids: CASSLGQGAEESYNSPLHF. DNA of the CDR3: TGTGCCAGCAGCTTAGGACAGGGCGCAGAGGAATCCTATAATTCACCCCTCCACTTT.

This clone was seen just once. The DNA for the CDR3 is TGTGCCAGCAGCCAAAATGGGGTTAATCAGCCCCAGCATTTT. Translated, it gives CASSQNGVNQPQHF. The chain couples TRBV3-1 (or the pseudogene TRBV3-2) to TRBJ1-5, with no clear D. The CDR3 consists of 14 residues. Trimming took 2 bases from V and 4 from J, leaving 9 bases between them. CDR1 is LGHDT, CDR2 YNNKEL, per germline (reference sequence).

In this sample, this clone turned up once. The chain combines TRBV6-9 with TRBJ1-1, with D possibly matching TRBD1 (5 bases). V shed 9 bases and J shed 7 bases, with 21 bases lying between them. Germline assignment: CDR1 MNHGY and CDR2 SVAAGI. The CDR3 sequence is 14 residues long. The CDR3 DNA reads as TGTGCCAGGGGTGGGGACCTAACTATTAATGAAGCTTTCTTT. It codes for CARGGDLTINEAFF.

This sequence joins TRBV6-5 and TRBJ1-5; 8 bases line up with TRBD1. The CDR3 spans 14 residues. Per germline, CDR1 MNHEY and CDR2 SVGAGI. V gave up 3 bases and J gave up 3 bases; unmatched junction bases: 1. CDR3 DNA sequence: TGTGCCAGCAGTTATCAGGGGGCCAATCAGCCCCAGCATTTT. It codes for CASSYQGANQPQHF.